This is a list of T cell receptor beta chains from one sample in a study of OX40 agonist ivuxolimab in advanced cancers. Profiled with immunoSEQ multiplex PCR; TCRdb holds only in-frame clones, not every one. In the table there are over 70,000 clones, nearly 90% of which are singletons. This material consisted of CD4+ or CD8+ T cells sorted from blood, taken in a trial of the OX40 agonist ivuxolimab. All receptors derive from an adult with an advanced solid tumor such as melanoma, head and neck, liver or kidney cancer. The CDR3 runs from the conserved cysteine through the conserved F or W. A D gene is named only where the DNA matches it firmly. A clone size is listed for some rows: how often the clone was seen (once, few, many), or a class if it is expanded.

j_call	v_call	clone_size	d_call	cdr3_nt	cdr3_aa
TRBJ2-7	TRBV7-9	-	TRBD2	TGTGCCAGCAGCTTAGGGGGCGGGGGCTACGAGCAGTACTTC	CASSLGGGGYEQYF
TRBJ2-1	TRBV15	-	-	TGTGCCACCAGCAGAGATTTGCACAACCATGAGCAGTTCTTC	CATSRDLHNHEQFF
TRBJ2-1	TRBV19	-	TRBD1	TGTGCCAGTAGTCTACAGGGGCCTCTTAACAATGAGCAGTTCTTC	CASSLQGPLNNEQFF
TRBJ2-3	TRBV7-2	-	-	TGTGCCAGCAGCTTACAGCTCTACACAGATACGCAGTATTTT	CASSLQLYTDTQYF
TRBJ2-3	TRBV9	-	-	TGTGCCAGCAGCGTATTTGCGGATACGCAGTATTTT	CASSVFADTQYF
TRBJ2-3	TRBV6-5	-	-	TGTGCCAGCAGTTACTCGCCTAGATCTAGCACAGATACGCAGTATTTT	CASSYSPRSSTDTQYF
TRBJ2-1	TRBV14	-	TRBD2	TGTGCCAGCAGCCCCCGGGGGGGGACAAGGCAGTTCTTC	CASSPRGGTRQFF
TRBJ1-5	TRBV5-1	-	-	TGCGCCAGCAGCAATGGCAGGGGTACGAAGGACCAGCCCCAGCATTTT	CASSNGRGTKDQPQHF
TRBJ2-5	TRBV5-4	-	-	TGTGCCAGCAGCTTGAGGCAACAAGAGACCCAGTACTTC	CASSLRQQETQYF
TRBJ1-4	TRBV18	-	TRBD1	TGTGCCAGCTCCCAAAGGACAGGGGGCGATAATGAAAAACTGTTTTTT	CASSQRTGGDNEKLFF
TRBJ2-5	TRBV4-1	-	TRBD2	TGCGCCAGCAGCCAAGATAGGGAGGGGCGCCCGGGGACCCAGTACTTC	CASSQDREGRPGTQYF
TRBJ2-7	TRBV19	-	TRBD1	TGTGCCAGTAGTACCAGACAGGGGGCCTTCGAGCAGTACTTC	CASSTRQGAFEQYF
TRBJ2-5	TRBV19	-	TRBD1	TGTGCCAGTAGTAGCGGACAGGGGGTAGAGACCCAGTACTTC	CASSSGQGVETQYF
TRBJ1-2	TRBV11-2	-	-	TGTGCCAGCAGCTCCTCAGGGAACTATGGCTACACCTTC	CASSSSGNYGYTF
TRBJ1-2	TRBV9	-	-	TGTGCCAGCAGCCCACAGACCGGGGACTATGGCTACACCTTC	CASSPQTGDYGYTF
TRBJ2-3	TRBV4-1	-	TRBD2	TGCGCCAGCAGCTCCCAGAAGGGGACTAGTTTAGGCACAGATACGCAGTATTTT	CASSSQKGTSLGTDTQYF
TRBJ2-7	TRBV14	-	TRBD2	TGTGCCAGCAGCCCCCGACTAGCGGGGGTTGGTACCTACGAGCAGTACTTC	CASSPRLAGVGTYEQYF
TRBJ2-7	TRBV7-2	-	-	TGTGCCAGCAGCTCGCAGGGAGTTCGGACTCGGGAGCAGTACTTC	CASSSQGVRTREQYF
TRBJ1-1	TRBV28	once	-	TGTGCCAGCAGTTTAAGGAGGGGTGAAGCTTTCTTT	CASSLRRGEAFF
TRBJ2-2	TRBV30	-	-	TGTGCCTGGACCCCGGACTTAGCGAACACCGGGGAGCTGTTTTTT	CAWTPDLANTGELFF
TRBJ1-2	TRBV11-2	-	-	TGTGCCAGCAGCTTAGATCAGGGGATAAATGGCTACACCTTC	CASSLDQGINGYTF
TRBJ1-5	TRBV19	-	TRBD1	TGTGCCAGTCAACCAGGGGGCACCAATCAGCCCCAGCATTTT	CASQPGGTNQPQHF
TRBJ2-7	TRBV6-5	-	TRBD1	TGTGCCAGCAGTTACATCGGGACAGGGGGAGCTTACGAGCAGTACTTC	CASSYIGTGGAYEQYF
TRBJ1-2	TRBV9	-	-	TGTGCCAGCAGCGTAGTGGCAGGGGTGTATGGCTACACCTTC	CASSVVAGVYGYTF